Below are 30 T cell receptor beta chains sequenced from a single sample in a study of shared clonotypes between healthy human individuals. Assay: immunoSEQ multiplex PCR; the TCRdb copy retains only in-frame clones and omits some. The sample includes hundreds of thousands of clones, under 80% of them seen just once. Input material: memory CD4+ T cells sorted from blood. Subset reported: CD45RA-negative fraction. Receptors were obtained from a woman under 40 in good health.

The chain joins TRBV11-2 to TRBJ2-7, with a possible D match to TRBD2 (6 bases). V gave up 3 bases and J gave up 1 base, with 10 bases separating them. The CDR3 loop spans 14 amino acids. Germline loops: CDR1 SGHAT, CDR2 FQNNGV. The CDR3 loop is CASSFAEGSYEQYF. CDR3 DNA sequence: TGTGCCAGCAGCTTCGCGGAGGGTTCCTACGAGCAGTACTTC.

The chain carries TRBV5-1 and TRBJ2-7; 8 bases line up with TRBD1. The V gene's germline CDR1 is SGHRS and CDR2 YFSETQ. With 4 bases clipped from V and 3 bases from J, the junction kept 12 bases outside the gene matches. The CDR3 is 16 amino acids. The CDR3: CASSPGQGSSIYEQYF. For the CDR3, the DNA is TGCGCCAGCAGCCCCGGACAGGGAAGTTCGATCTACGAGCAGTACTTC.

The chain carries TRBV27 and TRBJ2-6; 8 nucleotides agree with TRBD2. With 10 bases clipped from V and 0 bases from J, the junction kept 17 bases outside the gene matches. The CDR3 contains 19 residues. From germline, CDR1 is MNHEY and CDR2 SMNVEV (reference sequence). CDR3 sequence (DNA): TGTGCCATTCCCCCCGGTCGGGCGGGAGGATCCTCTGGGGCCAACGTCCTGACTTTC. Encoded protein: CAIPPGRAGGSSGANVLTF.

This CDR3 reads CASSYSNRVDTEAFF. As DNA, the CDR3 is TGTGCCAGCAGTTACTCGAATAGGGTTGACACTGAAGCTTTCTTT. The chain joins TRBV6-6 to TRBJ1-1; D remains unclear. Looked up from germline, CDR1 is MNHNY and CDR2 is SVGAGI (reference sequence). Trimming stripped 0 bases from V and 3 bases from J, with 11 bases between. The CDR3 spans 15 residues.

The rearrangement joins TRBV5-1 to TRBJ2-7; 11 bases align to TRBD1. The CDR3 runs to 17 residues. The ends lost 0 bases at V and 4 bases at J; junction bases unmatched: 9. Germline V CDR1 and CDR2: SGHRS, YFSETQ. This chain's CDR3 is CASSLGTGGRSIYEQYF. CDR3 in DNA: TGCGCCAGCAGCTTGGGGACAGGGGGCAGGTCCATATACGAGCAGTACTTC.

The rearrangement joins TRBV6-5 to TRBJ2-3, with D tentatively TRBD1 or TRBD2 (5 bases each). CDR1 is MNHEY and CDR2 is SVGAGI in the germline V gene. The CDR3 sequence is 14 residues long. V lost 6 bases, J lost 4 bases, and 14 bases lay in between. CDR3: CASRGVGSPDTQYF. The CDR3 DNA reads TGTGCCAGCAGGGGGGTCGGCAGCCCAGATACGCAGTATTTT.

This clone was detected only once. CDR3 sequence (DNA): TGCGCCAGCAGCCCCCAGCCAGTGGGGGGAGCAGACGGCTACACCTTC. It codes for CASSPQPVGGADGYTF. V and J are TRBV5-1 and TRBJ1-2; TRBD1 is a possible D gene (5 bases). The length of the CDR3 is 16 residues. V was cut by 4 bases and J by 8 bases, with 24 bases left in between. The germline V gene has CDR1 SGHRS and CDR2 YFSETQ.

The chain uses TRBV6-6 and TRBJ1-3; D remains ambiguous. CDR3 length equals 14 residues. The V and J ends lost 2 bases and 2 bases respectively, with 7 bases between them. Germline lookup yields CDR1 MNHNY and CDR2 SVGAGI (reference sequence). CDR3 protein: CASSYGSTGNTIYF. The CDR3 region has the DNA TGTGCCAGCAGTTACGGGTCCACTGGAAACACCATATATTTT.

The chain is built from TRBV4-1 and TRBJ2-7; maybe TRBD2 (6 bases). The germline V and J ends were trimmed by 1 base and 2 bases, with 9 bases remaining between them. Germline V gives CDR1 MGHRA, CDR2 YSYEKL. The CDR3 length is 14 residues. This chain's CDR3 is CASSQGAGTYEQYF. For the CDR3, the DNA is TGCGCCAGCAGCCAAGGGGCGGGAACCTACGAGCAGTACTTC.

About this clone itself: The sample contains more than one DNA sequence encoding this CDR3. The chain employs TRBV5-4 and TRBJ2-1; the D is unclear. Germline CDR1 SGHNT, CDR2 YYREEE (reference sequence). V was clipped by 4 bases and J by 4 bases, with 3 bases between them. The CDR3 sequence is 11 residues long. CDR3 in amino acids: CASSRYNEQFF. CDR3 bases: TGTGCCAGCAGCCGGTACAATGAGCAGTTCTTC.

The chain links TRBV7-2 to TRBJ1-4; 9 bases map to TRBD1. The V gene's germline CDR1 is SGHTA and CDR2 FQGNSA. J gave up 6 bases and V 1 base, and 3 bases lay outside the gene matches. This CDR3 is 15 amino acids long. CDR3: CASSLVGTGHEKLFF. In nucleotides, the CDR3 is TGTGCCAGCAGCTTAGTAGGGACAGGGCATGAAAAACTGTTTTTT.

The CDR3 is CASSPRLSVLGYTF. The CDR3 DNA reads TGTGCCAGTAGTCCCCGACTGTCGGTTCTTGGCTACACCTTC. V usage is TRBV19 and J usage is TRBJ1-2, with D unclear. With 5 bases removed from V and 7 bases from J, the gap between germline ends came to 17 bases. This CDR3 has 14 amino acids. Germline values: CDR1 LNHDA, CDR2 SQIVND (reference sequence).

The chain employs TRBV7-2 and TRBJ2-1; D assignment may be TRBD1 or TRBD2 (5 bases each). Deletions cut 4 bases from V and 10 bases from J, with 17 bases between. The CDR3 spans 14 residues. Germline CDR1 SGHTA, CDR2 FQGNSA. The CDR3 sequence is CASSSGTKNVEQFF. The CDR3 DNA is TGTGCCAGCAGCTCCGGGACCAAAAATGTGGAGCAGTTCTTC.

With regard to this clone: Other DNA sequences within the sample encode an identical CDR3. The chain has TRBV30 and TRBJ2-7; perhaps D is TRBD1 or TRBD2 (5 bases each). The CDR3 has 12 residues. Deletions cut 2 bases from V and 2 bases from J, with 7 bases between. Germline V gene lookup returns CDR1 GTSNPN and CDR2 SVGIG (reference sequence). CDR3 protein: CAWSRGPYEQYF. The CDR3 nucleotides are TGTGCCTGGAGTAGGGGACCCTACGAGCAGTACTTC.

The chain couples TRBV11-2 to TRBJ2-7, with TRBD2 matching over 7 bases. There are 15 residues in the CDR3. Trimming cost V 0 bases and J 3 bases; bases outside gene matches: 5. In germline, CDR1 is SGHAT, CDR2 FQNNGV. The CDR3 reads CASSLDLRGFYEQYF. The DNA for the CDR3 is TGTGCCAGCAGCTTAGATCTGCGGGGGTTCTACGAGCAGTACTTC.

This chain connects TRBV5-4 to TRBJ2-7; 10 nucleotides align to TRBD2. CDR1 is SGHNT and CDR2 is YYREEE in the germline V gene (reference sequence). This CDR3 has 15 amino acids. With V trimmed by 5 bases and J by 6 bases, 11 bases remained unmatched. The CDR3 loop reads CASSSLAGVNGEQYF. CDR3 sequence (DNA): TGTGCCAGCAGTTCGCTAGCGGGAGTAAATGGCGAGCAGTACTTC.

This clone is a singleton in its sample. This sample includes further DNA sequences coding for the same CDR3. V and J are TRBV5-1 and TRBJ2-7; the D gene is possibly TRBD2 (5 bases). Germline V gives CDR1 SGHRS, CDR2 YFSETQ. The CDR3 sequence is 14 residues long. V gave up 0 bases and J gave up 2 bases, with 9 bases separating them. CDR3 sequence: CASSLGAGTYEQYF. CDR3 sequence (DNA): TGCGCCAGCAGCTTGGGCGCCGGGACCTACGAGCAGTACTTC.

The chain couples TRBV19 to TRBJ2-2, with TRBD1 as a possible D gene (7 bases). Germline CDR1 is LNHDA and CDR2 is SQIVND (reference sequence). The length of the CDR3 is 16 residues. The germline V and J ends were trimmed by 7 bases and 4 bases, with 19 bases remaining between them. CDR3 region: CASKDLDRRGTGELFF. In nucleotides, the CDR3 is TGTGCCAGTAAAGACCTGGACAGGCGGGGCACCGGGGAGCTGTTTTTT. Full variable domain (outside the CDR3, taken from reference TRBV19 and TRBJ2-2): DGGITQSPKYLFRKEGQNVTLSCEQNLNHDAMYWYRQDPGQGLRLIYYSQIVNDFQKGDIAEGYSVSREKKESFPLTVTSAQKNPTAFYLCASKDLDRRGTGELFFGEGSRLTVL.

This chain uses TRBV5-1 with TRBJ2-7; perhaps TRBD1 as D (5 bases). This CDR3 is 12 amino acids long. CDR1 is SGHRS and CDR2 is YFSETQ in the germline V gene. V was cut by 3 bases and J by 6 bases, with 10 bases left in between. DNA of the CDR3: TGCGCCAGCAGCTCTGACAGTAGCGAGCAGTACTTC. This sequence encodes CASSSDSSEQYF. The variable domain in full, completed from reference TRBV5-1 and TRBJ2-7, reads KAGVTQTPRYLIKTRGQQVTLSCSPISGHRSVSWYQQTPGQGLQFLFEYFSETQRNKGNFPGRFSGRQFSNSRSEMNVSTLELGDSALYLCASSSDSSEQYFGPGTRLTVT.

This clone has only one observation. In nucleotides, the CDR3 is TGTGCCAGCAGCCGCCGACGGGACGCCGCCTACGAGCAGTACTTC. It codes for CASSRRRDAAYEQYF. This chain joins TRBV4-2 and TRBJ2-7; either TRBD1 or TRBD2 may fit D (5 bases each). Trimming pared 4 bases from V and 2 bases from J, leaving 15 bases between. This CDR3 has 15 residues. Germline CDR1 LGHNA, CDR2 YNFKEQ.

Notes on this clone: Within the sample, other DNA sequences also encode this same CDR3. The chain links TRBV11-3 to TRBJ2-2, with D unclear. The CDR3 contains 12 residues. The V gene's germline CDR1 is SGHNT and CDR2 YENEEA. V lost 5 bases and J lost 5, with 6 bases in between. The CDR3 DNA reads TGTGCCAGCAGCCTAAGGACCGGGGAGCTGTTTTTT. Protein sequence: CASSLRTGELFF. The whole variable domain, remainder taken from reference TRBV11-3 and TRBJ2-2, is EAGVVQSPRYKIIEKKQPVAFWCNPISGHNTLYWYLQNLGQGPELLIRYENEEAVDDSQLPKDRFSAERLKGVDSTLKIQPAELGDSAVYLCASSLRTGELFFGEGSRLTVL.

The J gene is TRBJ1-2, the V gene TRBV18; D remains ambiguous. V shed 9 bases and J shed 0 bases, with 14 bases lying between them. Looked up from germline, CDR1 is KGHSH and CDR2 is LQKENI. CDR3 length: 14 residues. This chain's CDR3 is CASSWEEPNYGYTF. CDR3 in DNA: TGTGCCAGTTCCTGGGAGGAACCTAACTATGGCTACACCTTC.

On this clone itself: A much larger clone lies a single base off, so this may be a read error. This chain uses TRBV6-6 with TRBJ1-1, with D maybe TRBD1 (5 bases). CDR1 is MNHNY and CDR2 is SVGAGI in the germline V gene (reference sequence). The CDR3 contains 15 residues. The CDR3 nucleotides are TGTGCCAGCAGTTACGGTGGGGCTTCGAGCCCTGAAACTTTCTTT. Its translation: CASSYGGASSPETFF.

The J gene is TRBJ1-2, the V gene TRBV6-5; 9 bases fit TRBD1. This CDR3 is 15 amino acids long. V shed 7 bases and J 4 bases; nucleotides not matched to a gene: 10. Germline loops: CDR1 MNHEY, CDR2 SVGAGI. The CDR3 region is CASKPRDRDFYGYTF. The CDR3, as DNA: TGTGCCAGCAAGCCCCGGGACAGGGACTTCTATGGCTACACCTTC.

A remark on this clone: This sample also contains other DNA sequences that code for the same CDR3. This chain connects TRBV5-1 to TRBJ1-1; no firm D call. Looked up from germline, CDR1 is SGHRS and CDR2 is YFSETQ. The V and J ends lost 4 bases and 0 bases respectively, with 13 bases between them. The CDR3 sequence is 15 residues long. CDR3 nucleotides: TGCGCCAGCAGCCTCAACGAGGGTATGAACACTGAAGCTTTCTTT. It specifies CASSLNEGMNTEAFF.

This chain links TRBV7-6 with TRBJ2-3, with 11 nucleotides matching TRBD1. This CDR3 has 15 residues. Germline V gene sequence: CDR1 SGHVS, CDR2 FNYEAQ. Trimming took 5 bases from V and 1 from J; bases not matched to a gene: 2. This CDR3 is CASSAGQGGTDTQYF. DNA of the CDR3: TGTGCCAGCAGCGCGGGACAGGGGGGCACAGATACGCAGTATTTT.

The V gene is TRBV5-8, the J gene TRBJ2-7; D not resolved. This CDR3 spans 13 amino acids. Germline CDR1 reads SGHTS; CDR2 reads YDEGEE. The V end lost 5 bases, the J end lost 0 bases, and 9 bases lay between the germline ends. Here the CDR3 DNA reads TGTGCCAGCAGGTTCCCCTCCTCCTACGAGCAGTACTTC. Its protein is CASRFPSSYEQYF. Based on the CDR3 plus reference TRBV5-8 and TRBJ2-7, the full variable domain is EAGVTQSPTHLIKTRGQQATLRCSPISGHTSVYWYQQALGLGLQFLLWYDEGEERNRGNFPPRFSGRQFPNYSSELNVNALELEDSALYLCASRFPSSYEQYFGPGTRLTVT.

The chain is built from TRBV2 and TRBJ2-5; 9 bases are shared with TRBD1. Germline CDR1 SNHLY, CDR2 FYNNEI. This CDR3 contains 15 residues. J gave up 4 bases and V 1 base, and 4 bases lay outside the gene matches. The CDR3 loop reads CASSEEGGQGETQYF. The CDR3 DNA is TGTGCCAGCAGTGAAGAAGGGGGACAGGGAGAGACCCAGTACTTC. Drawing the rest from reference TRBV2 and TRBJ2-5, the complete variable domain is EPEVTQTPSHQVTQMGQEVILRCVPISNHLYFYWYRQILGQKVEFLVSFYNNEISEKSEIFDDQFSVERPDGSNFTLKIRSTKLEDSAMYFCASSEEGGQGETQYFGPGTRLLVL.

The chain couples TRBV2 to TRBJ2-1, with D perhaps TRBD2 (6 bases). Germline V gene data show CDR1 as SNHLY and CDR2 as FYNNEI. V lost 7 bases to trimming and J lost 5 bases, with 12 bases between them. This CDR3 spans 13 amino acids. In nucleotides, the CDR3 is TGTGCCAGCAATATCGGAGGGCACAATGAGCAGTTCTTC. This sequence encodes CASNIGGHNEQFF.

The chain links TRBV27 to TRBJ2-1; the D gene is possibly TRBD1 (5 bases). The germline gives CDR1 MNHEY, CDR2 SMNVEV (reference sequence). V was trimmed by 7 bases and J by 0 bases, leaving 10 bases between them. The CDR3 has 14 amino acids. DNA of the CDR3: TGTGCCAGCAAGACAGCAAGCTCCTACAATGAGCAGTTCTTC. Translated, it gives CASKTASSYNEQFF.